This T cell receptor (beta chain) comes out of a study of T cell changes during pregnancy in multiple sclerosis. Clones were read by immunoSEQ multiplex PCR, and TCRdb kept only the in-frame ones, dropping some. Among approximately 97,000 clones, 91% were seen once, and the ten largest hold roughly 1.7%. The germline gives CDR1 MDHEN, CDR2 SYDVKM. Trimming stripped 6 bases from V and 2 bases from J, with 13 bases between. CDR3 length: 14 amino acids. This sequence originates from a female donor in good health, enrolled as a control in a pregnancy study. Sequencing used peripheral blood, obtained after pregnancy. This rearrangement joins TRBV28 to TRBJ1-2; D is unclear. As DNA, the CDR3 is TGTGCCAGCAGCCCCTTTACAGAAAACTATGGCTACACCTTC. Translating gives CASSPFTENYGYTF.